This T cell receptor beta chain appears in the sequencing data of a study of blood T cell repertoires in COVID-19. Overall study: Donors in the United States, Italy and Spain gave samples during acute or convalescent COVID-19. Nucleic acid was either cDNA or gDNA, and it came from T cells, B-cell-depleted T cells, or PBMCs.

Sequenced by immunoSEQ multiplex PCR; TCRdb stores in-frame clones only, minus some. The repertoire includes fewer than 15,000 clones, about 83% of them detected once, and under 35% sits in the top ten. The germline gives CDR1 LGHDT, CDR2 YNNKEL (reference sequence). The CDR3 runs 15 residues. V lost 2 bases and J lost 3, with 11 bases in between. The chain couples TRBV3-1 (or the pseudogene TRBV3-2) to TRBJ2-1, with D maybe TRBD2 (6 bases). This receptor was identified in a man aged 45-65 years with active COVID-19. Material: peripheral blood. The CDR3 coding sequence is TGTGCCAGCAGCCAACCTACTAGCTACTACAATGAGCAGTTCTTC. Its translation is CASSQPTSYYNEQFF.